One sample yielded the 5 T cell receptor beta chains listed below, sequenced in a study of shared clonotypes between healthy human individuals. Using immunoSEQ multiplex PCR, the repertoire was profiled, and TCRdb retains in-frame clones only, with some absent. The sample records around 2,000,000 clones, approximately 95% being singletons. The sample taken for sequencing was naive CD4+ T cells sorted from blood. Noted subset: CD45RA+ positively selected. Every receptor here comes from a man between 18 and 29 years old in good health.

The chain links TRBV7-2 to TRBJ2-4; TRBD2 matches 10 bases. V trimming: 3 bases; J trimming: 10 bases; junction bases outside the gene matches: 6. The CDR3 loop spans 14 amino acids. Looked up from germline, CDR1 is SGHTA and CDR2 is FQGNSA. CDR3 nucleotides: TGTGCCAGCAGCTTTCGAGAAGCGGGAGGGATTCAGTACTTC. Translating gives CASSFREAGGIQYF.

The V and J genes are TRBV29-1 and TRBJ2-5, with D possibly being TRBD1 or TRBD2 (5 bases each). V lost 4 bases, J lost 5 bases, and 14 bases lay in between. Germline CDR1 SQVTM, CDR2 ANQGSEA. The CDR3 sequence is 13 residues long. The CDR3 nucleotides are TGCAGCGTTGTAGGGGCTAGCATGGAGACCCAGTACTTC. Amino acid sequence: CSVVGASMETQYF.

The CDR3 DNA reads as TGTGCCAGCTCACCCTATGTTGGGGGTATGGGGAAAAACACTGAAGCTTTCTTT. Residues: CASSPYVGGMGKNTEAFF. The rearrangement links TRBV18 to TRBJ1-1; possible D gene TRBD1, 5 bases. The CDR3 is 18 residues long. V shed 3 bases and J shed 2 bases, with 22 bases lying between them. Looked up from germline, CDR1 is KGHSH and CDR2 is LQKENI.

The chain employs TRBV29-1 and TRBJ2-5; the match to TRBD2 covers 10 bases. The CDR3 length is 13 residues. Germline CDR1 is SQVTM and CDR2 is ANQGSEA. CDR3 DNA: TGCAGTGGGACTAGCGCAAATCAAGAGACCCAGTACTTC. Protein sequence: CSGTSANQETQYF.

The chain is built from TRBV6-1 and TRBJ1-2, with D possibly TRBD1 on 5 matching bases. The V gene's germline CDR1 is MNHNS and CDR2 SASEGT. CDR3 length: 13 amino acids. V dropped 7 bases and J dropped 8 bases, with 17 bases sitting between them. CDR3 DNA sequence: TGTGCCAGCATCGGCAGGGTGGGATGGGGCTACACCTTC. Its protein is CASIGRVGWGYTF.